This T cell receptor (beta chain) was profiled in a study of blood T cell repertoires in COVID-19. This CDR3 contains 15 residues. Deletions cut 2 bases from V and 2 bases from J, with 10 bases between. Looked up from germline, CDR1 is MNHEY and CDR2 is SVGAGI. The repertoire was sequenced with immunoSEQ multiplex PCR; TCRdb's copy has only in-frame clones and lacks some. The sample contains about 180,000 clones, approximately 80% of which appear only once. Sequenced: peripheral blood. This chain uses TRBV6-5 with TRBJ2-1; a weak D match, TRBD2 (6 bases). The clonotype was recovered from a human donor in a cohort sampled during active COVID-19. This chain's CDR3 is CASSYAGPAYNEQFF. Written as DNA, the CDR3 is TGTGCCAGCAGTTACGCGGGGCCAGCCTACAATGAGCAGTTCTTC.